This TCR beta chain was sequenced for a study of blood T cells in healthy people across ages. The authors ran a second PCR of about 7 to 11 cycles using a sample-barcoded 5' primer and a J-beta primer mix. MiXCR, run by TCRdb on the 5' RACE reads, gives a single entry per CDR3 protein. Altogether some 930,000 distinct CDR3 sequences are present, 29% being singletons, with the ten largest covering roughly a tenth. The CDR3 contains 15 residues. Germline V gene data show CDR1 as SGHRS and CDR2 as YFSETQ. There are a few counts of this clonotype. The junction and the germline gene differ at one end; a read error may be behind it. This sample was also put to use in a study of T cells of mothers and their children.

This clonotype was sampled from a woman between 40 and 50 years old in good health. The sample consisted of blood. The chain carries TRBV5-1 and TRBJ2-1, with D hard to call. The CDR3 DNA follows: TGCGCCGGCAGCTTCTCGGATCCAACCTCCAATGAGCAGTTCTTC. Translated: CAGSFSDPTSNEQFF.